This T cell receptor (beta chain) came from a study of T cell changes during pregnancy in multiple sclerosis. The data were produced by immunoSEQ multiplex PCR, yet TCRdb's version contains in-frame clones alone and is incomplete. Counted here are about 80,000 clones, 92% occurring once; the ten biggest clones make up approximately 2.5%. The CDR3 extends over 14 amino acids. V was clipped by 5 bases and J by 5 bases, with 13 bases between them. Germline loops: CDR1 LNHDA, CDR2 SQIVND (reference sequence). Sequencing was performed on peripheral blood, taken before pregnancy. The chain links TRBV19 to TRBJ2-1; D might be TRBD1 (5 bases). The clonotype was recovered from a female donor with multiple sclerosis, enrolled in a pregnancy study. CDR3 region: CASSLLDTNNEQFF. The CDR3 nucleotides read TGTGCCAGTAGTTTGTTGGACACCAACAATGAGCAGTTCTTC. The full variable domain, its missing parts supplied by reference TRBV19 and TRBJ2-1, is DGGITQSPKYLFRKEGQNVTLSCEQNLNHDAMYWYRQDPGQGLRLIYYSQIVNDFQKGDIAEGYSVSREKKESFPLTVTSAQKNPTAFYLCASSLLDTNNEQFFGPGTRLTVL.